This T cell receptor (beta chain) was sequenced in a study of post-analysis software for immune sequencing data. Study information: Relapsing-remitting, secondary progressive and progressive-relapsing multiple sclerosis courses were included. The study, taken as a whole, reports: Elevated frequency relative to controls characterized four to six TRBV segments in patients, TRBV5-6, TRBV5-1 and TRBV20-1 among them. Samples from a shared batch, those prepared together, strongly co-clustered by F measure. Versus controls, multiple sclerosis patients showed significantly lower diversity (normalized Chao1).

Tagging with unique molecular identifiers was a feature of the TCR beta cDNA libraries. The T cell input of roughly 0.9 to 10 million gave around 540,000 cDNA molecules. TCRdb fed the PCR reads into MiXCR, producing one record per CDR3 protein. The repertoire holds 750,000 to 950,000 distinct CDR3 sequences, roughly 50% seen once, with roughly 4.4% in the top ten. Concerning this clonotype itself: No antigen is known for it.

After removal of 0 bases from V and 13 bases from J, the junction contained 19 bases not matched to a gene. The germline gives CDR1 MGHRA, CDR2 YSYEKL. The CDR3 totals 18 residues. The sample taken for sequencing was blood. The chain has TRBV4-1 and TRBJ2-4; TRBD1 agrees at 9 bases. This sequence was found in a girl aged 5-17 years with multiple sclerosis. The chain's CDR3 is CASSQEGMGTGLVQGQYF. The CDR3 DNA follows: TGCGCCAGCAGCCAAGAAGGTATGGGGACAGGGTTAGTTCAGGGGCAGTACTTC.